This entry lists 24 T cell receptor beta chains sequenced from one sample in a study of breast tumors, draining lymph nodes, adjacent tissues. MiXCR, run by TCRdb on the multiplex PCR reads, gives a single entry per CDR3 protein. This sample carries fewer than 200,000 distinct CDR3 sequences, 25% to 40% of them seen once, and the ten largest clones take roughly 4.5%. The lymph nodes were axillary draining lymph nodes from breast cancer patients. Material for sequencing was axillary lymph node tissue. All receptors derive from a female donor with breast cancer. Some clones in this sample may be carry-over from other donors' samples.

Ten or more counts support this clonotype. V and J are TRBV3-1 and TRBJ2-1; D gene unclear. Germline V gene lookup returns CDR1 LGHDT and CDR2 YNNKEL (reference sequence). This CDR3 is 11 amino acids long. V lost 6 bases and J 4 bases, leaving 4 bases between the germline ends. DNA of the CDR3: TGTGCCAGCAGATCGTACAATGAGCAGTTCTTC. As protein: CASRSYNEQFF.

This clonotype was counted between two and nine times. A clone one base away is much larger, so this may be a read error. The rearrangement uses TRBV20-1 and TRBJ1-2; D is perhaps TRBD1 (5 bases). The germline CDR1 and CDR2 sequences are DFQATT and SNEGSKA (reference sequence). V was pared by 0 bases and J by 4 bases, with 15 bases between. The CDR3 has 15 residues. This CDR3 reads CSARDRNRTTYGYTF. The CDR3 DNA reads as TGCAGTGCTAGAGATCGCAACAGGACTACCTATGGCTACACCTTC.

A word on this clonotype: A much larger clone is a single base away; this may be a read error. This sequence joins TRBV13 and TRBJ2-7, with D unclear. Germline values: CDR1 PRHDT, CDR2 FYEKMQ (reference sequence). The CDR3 is made up of 13 amino acids. The V end lost 1 base, the J end lost 10 bases, and 14 bases lay between the germline ends. The CDR3 protein is CASSLVGSPRQYF. Here the CDR3 DNA reads TGTGCCAGCAGCTTAGTCGGGTCTCCCCGACAGTACTTC.

This clonotype occurred many times. This chain uses TRBV5-8 with TRBJ1-2; D is unresolved. V was pared by 0 bases and J by 5 bases, with 11 bases between. The CDR3 has 14 amino acids. Germline-derived CDR1 and CDR2 are SGHTS and YDEGEE. As DNA, the CDR3 is TGTGCCAGCAGCTTGGGGTCTGTCCCGTATGGCTACACCTTC. Residues: CASSLGSVPYGYTF.

This clonotype was picked up many times. The chain uses TRBV13 and TRBJ2-5; no definite D call. Trimming stripped 1 base from V and 3 bases from J, with 6 bases between. The CDR3 spans 13 residues. CDR1 is PRHDT, CDR2 FYEKMQ, per germline (reference sequence). CDR3 in amino acids: CASSLANEETQYF. The CDR3 nucleotides are TGTGCCAGCAGCTTAGCCAATGAAGAGACCCAGTACTTC.

As regards this clonotype: A much larger clone differs by one base, so this may be a read error. This chain links TRBV24-1 with TRBJ1-4; TRBD1 matches 8 bases. CDR1 KGHDR and CDR2 SFDVKD come from the germline V gene. CDR3 size: 15 residues. J was trimmed by 7 bases and V by 6 bases; bases with no gene match: 9. This CDR3 is CATSNRTGPTEKLFF. CDR3 in DNA: TGTGCCACCAGTAATCGGACAGGGCCTACTGAAAAACTGTTTTTT.

Notes on this clonotype: A much larger clone sits a single nucleotide away, making a read error possible. The chain links TRBV20-1 to TRBJ1-2; 7 bases map to TRBD1. The CDR3 extends over 15 amino acids. The junction had 12 bases not matched to a gene; V was cut back by 4 bases and J by 4 bases. Germline lookup yields CDR1 DFQATT and CDR2 SNEGSKA (reference sequence). CDR3 sequence (DNA): TGCAGTGCTAAGCCGATGATACAGGGGACCTATGGCTACACCTTC. Translation gives CSAKPMIQGTYGYTF.

This clonotype has at least ten counts. The gene calls are TRBV6-1 and TRBJ2-3; D remains unclear. Germline loops: CDR1 MNHNS, CDR2 SASEGT. Trimming left V 7 bases short and J 2 bases short, with 13 bases between. The CDR3 extends over 14 amino acids. Written as DNA, the CDR3 is TGTGCCAGCAACTCACACAGTAACACAGATACGCAGTATTTT. This sequence encodes CASNSHSNTDTQYF.

The J gene is TRBJ1-1, the V gene TRBV19; D gene uncertain. The ends were cut back, 5 bases at V and 0 bases at J, with 10 bases in the middle. Germline loops: CDR1 LNHDA, CDR2 SQIVND (reference sequence). This CDR3 region has 14 residues. This CDR3 reads CASSSGLMNTEAFF. The CDR3, as DNA: TGTGCCAGTAGTTCCGGACTGATGAACACTGAAGCTTTCTTT.

This clonotype was found many times. V and J are TRBV5-5 and TRBJ2-2, with unresolved D. The V end was cut by 0 bases, the J end by 0 bases, with 12 bases between. This CDR3 comprises 17 residues. The germline V gene has CDR1 SGHKS and CDR2 YYEKEE (reference sequence). CDR3: CASSLAGTFANTGELFF. In DNA form, the CDR3 reads TGTGCCAGCAGCTTGGCCGGTACATTCGCGAACACCGGGGAGCTGTTTTTT. Supplemented by reference TRBV5-5 and TRBJ2-2, the full variable domain reads DAGVTQSPTHLIKTRGQQVTLRCSPISGHKSVSWYQQVLGQGPQFIFQYYEKEERGRGNFPDRFSARQFPNYSSELNVNALLLGDSALYLCASSLAGTFANTGELFFGEGSRLTVL.

This clonotype was recorded a few times. The DNA is left out, because the CDR3 cannot be placed on it with certainty; the CDR3 is given as TCRdb lists it. The rearrangement joins TRBV29-1 to TRBJ1-1; the table calls TRBD1, which could not be checked here. From germline, CDR1 is SQVTM and CDR2 ANQGSEA. The CDR3 region is 15 residues in length, termini included. CDR3: CSVEVRAGLNTEAFF.

The chain joins TRBV2 to TRBJ2-3, with D uncertain. V was cut by 5 bases and J by 6 bases, with 18 bases left in between. Germline values: CDR1 SNHLY, CDR2 FYNNEI. The CDR3 extends over 15 amino acids. CDR3 sequence reads: CASSFAGPEIDTQYF. The CDR3 DNA follows: TGTGCCAGCAGTTTTGCCGGGCCCGAGATTGATACGCAGTATTTT.

This clonotype was recorded many times. The rearrangement links TRBV7-2 to TRBJ2-3; 9 nucleotides align to TRBD2. Trimming at V came to 1 base and at J to 7 bases, leaving 6 bases not matched to a gene. CDR3 size: 15 residues. Germline V gives CDR1 SGHTA, CDR2 FQGNSA. The CDR3 loop is CASSLEGREGNTQYF. The DNA of the CDR3 is TGTGCCAGCAGCTTAGAGGGGCGGGAGGGGAATACGCAGTATTTT.

The chain combines TRBV6-2 or TRBV6-3 with TRBJ2-7; 10 nucleotides match TRBD1. The trim removed 5 bases at V and 7 bases at J, leaving 8 bases unmatched. The CDR3 is 14 residues long. Looked up from germline, CDR1 is MNHEY and CDR2 is SVGEGT. CDR3 residues: CASSHAWTGGEQYF. The DNA of the CDR3 is TGTGCCAGCAGTCACGCCTGGACAGGGGGAGAGCAGTACTTC.

This clonotype was observed at least ten times. The gene calls are TRBV2 and TRBJ2-1; 10 nucleotides line up with TRBD2. The J segment lost 6 bases and the V segment lost 6 bases, leaving 2 bases of the junction unmatched. CDR1 and CDR2 (germline): SNHLY, FYNNEI. This CDR3 spans 13 amino acids. The DNA of the CDR3 is TGTGCCAGCAGACTAGCGGGGTTCAATGAGCAGTTCTTC. It yields the protein CASRLAGFNEQFF.

This clonotype was counted many times. The chain employs TRBV20-1 and TRBJ2-5, with a tentative D call TRBD2 (6 bases). Looked up from germline, CDR1 is DFQATT and CDR2 is SNEGSKA (reference sequence). V was clipped by 1 base and J by 4 bases, with 13 bases between them. This CDR3 has 14 amino acids. CDR3 DNA: TGCAGTGCTAGAGCTATGGGAGGAGTAGAGACCCAGTACTTC. It translates to CSARAMGGVETQYF.

This clonotype was counted many times. The V gene is TRBV30, the J gene TRBJ2-4, with D possibly matching TRBD2 (6 bases). V was trimmed by 1 base and J by 3 bases, leaving 13 bases between them. The V gene's germline CDR1 is GTSNPN and CDR2 SVGIG (reference sequence). This CDR3 region has 15 residues. The CDR3, as DNA: TGTGCCTGGAGTGAAATGACGGGACTCAAAAACATTCAGTACTTC. Residues: CAWSEMTGLKNIQYF.

This clonotype was recorded at least ten times. The chain links TRBV4-2 to TRBJ2-7; maybe TRBD1 (5 bases). CDR3 length: 16 residues. CDR1 is LGHNA, CDR2 YNFKEQ, per germline. V lost 1 base, J lost 0 bases, and 13 bases lay in between. CDR3 nucleotide sequence: TGTGCCAGCAGCCAAGGACAGACAGCCCACTCCTACGAGCAGTACTTC. It specifies CASSQGQTAHSYEQYF.

For this clonotype: This could be a read error, since a much larger clone is one nucleotide away. Likely a read error: the CDR3 ends without its conserved phenylalanine or tryptophan. V usage is TRBV11-1 and J usage is TRBJ2-7; 8 bases agree with TRBD1. The germline gives CDR1 SGHAT, CDR2 FQDESV (reference sequence). With 5 bases clipped from V and 2 bases from J, the junction kept 5 bases outside the gene matches. This CDR3 contains 14 residues. The CDR3 is CASSAPGGPYEQYL. CDR3 bases: TGTGCCAGCAGCGCCCCAGGGGGCCCCTACGAGCAGTACCTC.

This clonotype was seen repeatedly, ten times or more. The V gene is TRBV6-5, the J gene TRBJ1-2; D call uncertain. Trimming took 4 bases from V and 8 from J, leaving 8 bases between them. Germline loops: CDR1 MNHEY, CDR2 SVGAGI. CDR3 length: 11 amino acids. CDR3 residues: CASSFAGGYTF. DNA of the CDR3: TGTGCCAGCAGTTTCGCGGGGGGCTACACCTTC.

This clonotype was recorded at least ten times. This chain joins TRBV4-2 and TRBJ1-2, with 7 bases lining up with TRBD1. Germline assignment: CDR1 LGHNA and CDR2 YNFKEQ. V shed 0 bases and J 5 bases; nucleotides not matched to a gene: 6. This CDR3 has 15 residues. The CDR3 spells CASSQDGGGQYGYTF. CDR3 nucleotides: TGTGCCAGCAGCCAAGATGGAGGGGGACAGTATGGCTACACCTTC.

This clonotype turned up a few times. Being one base from a much bigger clone, this may be a read error. V usage is TRBV9 and J usage is TRBJ2-5; D is perhaps TRBD2 (5 bases). Germline CDR1 and CDR2: SGDLS and YYNGEE. CDR3 length equals 14 residues. CDR3 coding DNA: TGTGCCAGCAGCGTAGGAGGGAGCGGTGAGACCCAGTCCTTC. As protein: CASSVGGSGETQSF.

The V and J genes are TRBV6-1 and TRBJ2-1; the match to TRBD1 covers 8 bases. CDR3 length: 15 amino acids. Germline V gene data show CDR1 as MNHNS and CDR2 as SASEGT. V shed 3 bases, J shed 6 bases, and the junction held 7 bases outside the gene matches. CDR3 amino acids: CASSDGTGARNEQFF. The CDR3 DNA is TGTGCCAGCAGTGACGGGACAGGCGCCCGCAATGAGCAGTTCTTC.

The chain couples TRBV29-1 to TRBJ2-5; 10 bases map to TRBD2. Germline loops: CDR1 SQVTM, CDR2 ANQGSEA. The V gene end was trimmed by 4 bases and the J gene end by 5 bases; junction bases not matched to a gene: 7. CDR3 length equals 14 residues. The CDR3 sequence is CSVVLAGVGETQYF. In nucleotides, the CDR3 is TGCAGCGTTGTGCTAGCGGGAGTGGGGGAGACCCAGTACTTC. The full variable domain, its missing parts supplied by reference TRBV29-1 and TRBJ2-5, is SAVISQKPSRDICQRGTSLTIQCQVDSQVTMMFWYRQQPGQSLTLIATANQGSEATYESGFVIDKFPISRPNLTFSTLTVSNMSPEDSSIYLCSVVLAGVGETQYFGPGTRLLVL.